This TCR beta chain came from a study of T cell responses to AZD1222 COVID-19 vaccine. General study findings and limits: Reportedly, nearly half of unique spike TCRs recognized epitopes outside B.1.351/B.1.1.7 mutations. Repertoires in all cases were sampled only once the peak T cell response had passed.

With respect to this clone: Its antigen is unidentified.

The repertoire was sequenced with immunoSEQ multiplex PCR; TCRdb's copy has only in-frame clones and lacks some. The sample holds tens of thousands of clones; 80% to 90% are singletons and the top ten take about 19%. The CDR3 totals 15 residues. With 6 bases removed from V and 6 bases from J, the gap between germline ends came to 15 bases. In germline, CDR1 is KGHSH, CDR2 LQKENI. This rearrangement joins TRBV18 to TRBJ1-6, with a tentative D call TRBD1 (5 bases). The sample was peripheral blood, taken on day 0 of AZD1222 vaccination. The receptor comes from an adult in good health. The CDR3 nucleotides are TGTGCCAGCTCTCCGGGGGGACGTGCTAATTCACCCCTCCACTTT. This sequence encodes CASSPGGRANSPLHF.